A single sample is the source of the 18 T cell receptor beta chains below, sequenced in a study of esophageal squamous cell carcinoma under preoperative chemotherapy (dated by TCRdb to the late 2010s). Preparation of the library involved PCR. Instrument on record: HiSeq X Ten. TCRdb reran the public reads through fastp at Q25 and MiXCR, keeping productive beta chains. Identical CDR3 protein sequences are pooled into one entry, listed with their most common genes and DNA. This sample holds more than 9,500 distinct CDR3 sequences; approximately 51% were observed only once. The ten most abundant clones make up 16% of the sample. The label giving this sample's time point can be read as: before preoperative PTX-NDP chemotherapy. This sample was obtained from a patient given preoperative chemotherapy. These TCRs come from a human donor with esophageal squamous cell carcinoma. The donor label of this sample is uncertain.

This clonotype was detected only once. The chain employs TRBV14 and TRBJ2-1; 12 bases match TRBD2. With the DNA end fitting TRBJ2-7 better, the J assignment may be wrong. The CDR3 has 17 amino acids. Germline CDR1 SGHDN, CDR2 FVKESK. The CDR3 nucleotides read TGTGCCAGCAGCCAAGATCCTCCTAGCGGGAGGGCCTTTGAGCAGTACTTC. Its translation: CASSQDPPSGRAFEQYF.

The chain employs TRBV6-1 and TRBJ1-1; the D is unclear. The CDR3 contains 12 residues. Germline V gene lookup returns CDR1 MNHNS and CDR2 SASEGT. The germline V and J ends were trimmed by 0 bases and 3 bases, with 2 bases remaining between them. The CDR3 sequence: CASSEAYTEAFF. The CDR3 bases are TGTGCCAGCAGTGAAGCCTACACTGAAGCTTTCTTT.

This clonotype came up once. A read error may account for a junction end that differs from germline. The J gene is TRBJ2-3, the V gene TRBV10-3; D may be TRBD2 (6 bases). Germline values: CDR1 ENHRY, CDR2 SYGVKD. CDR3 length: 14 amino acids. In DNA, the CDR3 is TGCCGCGGCAAGGGGCCGGGAGCCAAAAACACGCAGTATTTC. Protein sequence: CRGKGPGAKNTQYF.

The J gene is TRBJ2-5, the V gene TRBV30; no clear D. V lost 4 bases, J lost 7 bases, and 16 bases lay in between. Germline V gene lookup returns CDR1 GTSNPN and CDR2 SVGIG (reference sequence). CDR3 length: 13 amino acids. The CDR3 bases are TGTGCCTGGACCCCCAAAGGGCTCGGGACCCAGTACTTC. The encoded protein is CAWTPKGLGTQYF.

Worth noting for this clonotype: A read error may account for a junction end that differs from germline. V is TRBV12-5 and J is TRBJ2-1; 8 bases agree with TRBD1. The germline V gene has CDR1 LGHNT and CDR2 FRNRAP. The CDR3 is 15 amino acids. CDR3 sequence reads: CASGFHRGTYNKQFF. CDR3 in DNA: TGTGCTAGTGGTTTCCACAGGGGGACCTACAATAAGCAGTTCTTC. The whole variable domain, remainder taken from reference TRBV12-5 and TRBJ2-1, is DARVTQTPRHKVTEMGQEVTMRCQPILGHNTVFWYRQTMMQGLELLAYFRNRAPLDDSGMPKDRFSAEMPDATLATLKIQPSEPRDSAVYFCASGFHRGTYNKQFFGPGTRLTVL.

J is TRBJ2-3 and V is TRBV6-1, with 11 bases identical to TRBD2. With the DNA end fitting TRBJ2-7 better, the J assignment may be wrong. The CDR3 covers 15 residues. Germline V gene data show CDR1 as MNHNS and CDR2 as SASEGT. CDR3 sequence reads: CASKKGLAENYEQYF. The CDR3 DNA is TGTGCCAGCAAGAAGGGACTAGCGGAGAACTACGAGCAGTACTTC.

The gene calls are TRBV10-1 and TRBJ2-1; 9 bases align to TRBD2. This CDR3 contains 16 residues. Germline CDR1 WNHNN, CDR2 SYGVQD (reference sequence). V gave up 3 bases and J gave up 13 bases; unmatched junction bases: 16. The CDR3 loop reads CASSDQGSGSRETQFF. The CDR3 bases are TGCGCCAGCAGTGATCAGGGTAGCGGGAGTCGAGAGACCCAGTTCTTC.

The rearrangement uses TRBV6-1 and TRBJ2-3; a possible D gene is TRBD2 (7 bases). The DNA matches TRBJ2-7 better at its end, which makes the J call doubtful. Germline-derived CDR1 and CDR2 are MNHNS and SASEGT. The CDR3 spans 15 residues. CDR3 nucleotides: TGTGCCAGCGGGCCCGGGGGAGGGGGGGCAGAGACGCAGTACTTC. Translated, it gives CASGPGGGGAETQYF.

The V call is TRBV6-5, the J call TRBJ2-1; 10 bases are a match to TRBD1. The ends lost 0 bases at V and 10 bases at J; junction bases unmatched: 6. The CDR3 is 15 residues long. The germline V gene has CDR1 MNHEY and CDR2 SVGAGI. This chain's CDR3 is CASSYSTGGPYEQFF. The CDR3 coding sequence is TGTGCCAGCAGTTACTCGACAGGGGGCCCCTACGAGCAGTTCTTC.

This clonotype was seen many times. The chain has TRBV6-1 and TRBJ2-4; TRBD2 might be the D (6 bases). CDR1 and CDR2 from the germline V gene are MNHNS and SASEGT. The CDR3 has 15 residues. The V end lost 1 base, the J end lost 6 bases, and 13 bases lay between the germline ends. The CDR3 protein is CASSEVVGGSNIQYF. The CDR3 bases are TGTGCCAGCAGTGAAGTTGTGGGGGGATCAAACATTCAGTACTTC.

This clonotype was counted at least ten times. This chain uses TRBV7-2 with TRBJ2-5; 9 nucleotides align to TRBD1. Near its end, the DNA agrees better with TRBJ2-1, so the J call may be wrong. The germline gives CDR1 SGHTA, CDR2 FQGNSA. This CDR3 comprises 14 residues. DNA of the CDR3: TGTGCCAGCAGCATGACAGGGGGGCAAGAGACCCAGTTCTTC. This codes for CASSMTGGQETQFF.

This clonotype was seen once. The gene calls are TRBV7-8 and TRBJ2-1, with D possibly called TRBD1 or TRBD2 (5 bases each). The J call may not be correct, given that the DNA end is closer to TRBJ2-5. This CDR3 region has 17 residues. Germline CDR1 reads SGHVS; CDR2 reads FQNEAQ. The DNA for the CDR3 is TGTGCCAGCAGCTTGGGACCAACTCCCACTGAGAAAGAGACCCAGTACTTC. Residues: CASSLGPTPTEKETQYF.

The CDR3 sequence is CASSFDLVETQYF. The DNA for the CDR3 is TGTGCCAGCAGTTTTGACCTGGTGGAGACCCAGTACTTC. The chain uses TRBV12-3 or TRBV12-4 and TRBJ2-5; D ambiguous. Deletions cut 3 bases from V and 5 bases from J, with 10 bases between. The CDR3 totals 13 residues.

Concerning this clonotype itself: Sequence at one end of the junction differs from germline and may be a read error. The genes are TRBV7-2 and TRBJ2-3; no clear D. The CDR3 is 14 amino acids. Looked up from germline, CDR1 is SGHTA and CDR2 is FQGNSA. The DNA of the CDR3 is TGTGCCAGCAGACCTAAGTGGGGTAAAGATACGCAGTATTTC. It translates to CASRPKWGKDTQYF. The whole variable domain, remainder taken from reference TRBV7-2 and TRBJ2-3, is GAGVSQSPSNKVTEKGKDVELRCDPISGHTALYWYRQSLGQGLEFLIYFQGNSAPDKSGLPSDRFSAERTGGSVSTLTIQRTQQEDSAVYLCASRPKWGKDTQYFGPGTRLTVL.

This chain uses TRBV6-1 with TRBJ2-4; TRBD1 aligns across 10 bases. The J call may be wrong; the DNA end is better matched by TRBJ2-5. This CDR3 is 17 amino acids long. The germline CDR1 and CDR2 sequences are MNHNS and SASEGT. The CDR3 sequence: CASRGSGQGVGQETQYF. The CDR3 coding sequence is TGTGCCAGCAGAGGCTCCGGACAGGGGGTAGGACAAGAGACCCAGTACTTC.

The CDR3 loop is CAGAGAGAEDTQYF. CDR3 coding DNA: TGTGCGGGCGCCGGGGCGGGAGCCGAAGATACGCAGTATTTT. This chain connects TRBV7-2 to TRBJ2-3, with 7 bases aligning to TRBD2. Germline V lookup: CDR1 SGHTA, CDR2 FQGNSA. The CDR3 has 14 amino acids.

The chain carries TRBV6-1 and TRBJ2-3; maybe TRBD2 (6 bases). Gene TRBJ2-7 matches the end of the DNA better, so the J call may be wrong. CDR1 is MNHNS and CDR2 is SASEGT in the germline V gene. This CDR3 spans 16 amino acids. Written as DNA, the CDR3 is TGTGCCAGCAGGGGAGCGGCGGGAAAGGGCAAAGAGACGCAGTACTTC. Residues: CASRGAAGKGKETQYF.

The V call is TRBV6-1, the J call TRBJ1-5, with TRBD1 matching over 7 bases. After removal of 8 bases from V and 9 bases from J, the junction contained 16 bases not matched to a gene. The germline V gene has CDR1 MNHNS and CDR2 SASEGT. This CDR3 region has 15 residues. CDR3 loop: CASDRHQGAGGPQHF. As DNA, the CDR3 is TGTGCCAGCGACAGACACCAAGGCGCAGGGGGGCCCCAGCATTTT.